This T cell receptor beta chain derives from a study of blood T cell repertoires in COVID-19. Study background: The cDNA or gDNA used as material had been derived from T cells, B-cell-depleted T cells, or PBMCs.

Assay: immunoSEQ multiplex PCR; the TCRdb copy retains only in-frame clones and omits some. The sample holds roughly 100,000 clones, about 80% seen once. Germline CDR1 and CDR2: MNHEY and SVGAGI. The CDR3 loop spans 15 amino acids. The J segment lost 5 bases and the V segment lost 6 bases, leaving 11 bases of the junction unmatched. The chain couples TRBV6-5 to TRBJ1-1; 8 bases agree with TRBD1. The TCR sequence derives from a human donor in a cohort sampled during active COVID-19. The sequenced material came from peripheral blood. CDR3 in DNA: TGTGCCAGCAGGCAAACAGGGGGAATGGGGACTGAAGCTTTCTTT. The encoded protein is CASRQTGGMGTEAFF.